This T cell receptor beta chain comes out of a study of blood T cell repertoires in COVID-19. Background on the study: From the United States, Italy and Spain came samples of acute and convalescent COVID-19.

Libraries were prepared by immunoSEQ multiplex PCR; TCRdb keeps only in-frame clonotypes and omits some of them. The sample holds more than 150,000 clones, more than 60% seen once. Trimming took 0 bases from V and 5 from J, leaving 17 bases between them. The CDR3 runs 16 residues. Per the germline V gene, CDR1 is SGHRS and CDR2 is YFSETQ. The TCR sequence derives from a man aged 45 to 65 who had recovered from COVID-19. The chain has TRBV5-1 and TRBJ2-5; a possible D gene is TRBD1 (5 bases). The sequencing input was peripheral blood. The CDR3 DNA is TGCGCCAGCAGCTTGGAGGCTTTCCAGGGCGGTGAGACCCAGTACTTC. It encodes CASSLEAFQGGETQYF.